The 18 T cell receptor beta chains below all came from one sample that was sequenced in a study of blood T cell repertoires in COVID-19. Assay: immunoSEQ multiplex PCR; the TCRdb copy retains only in-frame clones and omits some. The repertoire holds roughly 200,000 clones, with 70% to 90% as singletons. Specimen: peripheral blood. Source of these receptors: a woman of 80 years or more with acute or convalescent COVID-19.

J is TRBJ1-2 and V is TRBV24-1; 8 bases are a match to TRBD1. CDR1 and CDR2 from the germline V gene are KGHDR and SFDVKD. The CDR3 is 14 amino acids. The J segment lost 5 bases and the V segment lost 4 bases, leaving 5 bases of the junction unmatched. CDR3 DNA sequence: TGTGCCACCAGTGACCCCGGACAGGGTTATGGCTACACCTTC. It specifies CATSDPGQGYGYTF.

The chain recombines TRBV27 with TRBJ1-3, with a possible D match to TRBD1 (5 bases). Germline values: CDR1 MNHEY, CDR2 SMNVEV (reference sequence). V dropped 3 bases and J dropped 3 bases, with 15 bases sitting between them. The CDR3 sequence is 16 residues long. The CDR3 DNA reads as TGTGCCAGCAGTTTGAACGGGGGGTTCATTGGAAACACCATATATTTT. Its protein is CASSLNGGFIGNTIYF.

Only one count was recorded for this clone. V is TRBV28 and J is TRBJ2-7, with 8 bases that match TRBD1. The CDR3 extends over 12 amino acids. Per the germline V gene, CDR1 is MDHEN and CDR2 is SYDVKM. Germline trimming cut 8 bases from V and 2 bases from J; bases unmatched to any gene: 2. This chain's CDR3 is CASRTGPYEQYF. CDR3 coding DNA: TGTGCCAGCCGGACAGGGCCCTACGAGCAGTACTTC.

This chain joins TRBV3-1 (or the pseudogene TRBV3-2) and TRBJ2-3; D call uncertain. The germline CDR1 and CDR2 sequences are LGHDT and YNNKEL (reference sequence). This CDR3 comprises 13 residues. Trimming took 2 bases from V and 4 from J, leaving 7 bases between them. The CDR3 loop is CASSQNFADTQYF. For the CDR3, the DNA is TGTGCCAGCAGCCAAAATTTCGCAGATACGCAGTATTTT.

This clone was seen a single time. The V and J genes are TRBV7-6 and TRBJ2-5, with TRBD1 as a possible D gene (6 bases). CDR1 SGHVS and CDR2 FNYEAQ come from the germline V gene. The CDR3 covers 14 residues. Trimming left V 1 base short and J 5 bases short, with 11 bases between. The CDR3 DNA reads as TGTGCCAGCAGCTTAGATGGGGGCCGGGAGACCCAGTACTTC. Protein: CASSLDGGRETQYF.

In this sample, this clone turned up a few times. The chain links TRBV5-1 to TRBJ2-7, with TRBD2 matching over 11 bases. CDR1 and CDR2 from the germline V gene are SGHRS and YFSETQ. This CDR3 comprises 15 residues. The ends lost 6 bases at V and 3 bases at J; junction bases unmatched: 8. The CDR3 DNA reads as TGCGCCAGCAATCTTGATGGGACTAGCGGCTACGAGCAGTACTTC. It yields the protein CASNLDGTSGYEQYF.

The chain joins TRBV30 to TRBJ2-5, with a tentative D call TRBD2 (5 bases). This CDR3 is 14 amino acids long. Germline V gene lookup returns CDR1 GTSNPN and CDR2 SVGIG (reference sequence). Deletions cut 5 bases from V and 7 bases from J, with 20 bases between. CDR3: CAWSRTVTEGTQYF. Written as DNA, the CDR3 is TGTGCCTGGTCACGGACCGTTACAGAGGGGACCCAGTACTTC. Complete variable domain (other parts from reference TRBV30 and TRBJ2-5): SQTIHQWPATLVQPVGSPLSLECTVEGTSNPNLYWYRQAAGRGLQLLFYSVGIGQISSEVPQNLSASRPQDRQFILSSKKLLLSDSGFYLCAWSRTVTEGTQYFGPGTRLLVL.

The chain links TRBV7-3 to TRBJ2-1; weak D call: TRBD2 (5 bases). With 2 bases removed from V and 5 bases from J, the gap between germline ends came to 7 bases. CDR3 length equals 13 residues. Per the germline V gene, CDR1 is SGHTA and CDR2 is FQGTGA. The CDR3 nucleotides read TGTGCCAGCAGCTTAGACTACAACAATGAGCAGTTCTTC. The encoded protein is CASSLDYNNEQFF.

The genes are TRBV5-5 and TRBJ1-6; the D gene is possibly TRBD1 (6 bases). The CDR3 is 18 residues long. Germline CDR1 SGHKS, CDR2 YYEKEE (reference sequence). With 4 bases removed from V and 7 bases from J, the gap between germline ends came to 24 bases. CDR3 in amino acids: CASSRALQGTGANSPLHF. The CDR3 region has the DNA TGTGCCAGCAGCCGAGCCTTACAGGGTACTGGGGCAAATTCACCCCTCCACTTT.

Only a few counts were recorded for this clone. The chain employs TRBV19 and TRBJ2-2; 7 bases are a match to TRBD1. CDR3 length: 17 residues. Germline CDR1 and CDR2: LNHDA and SQIVND (reference sequence). V dropped 8 bases and J dropped 1; count of bases not matched to a gene: 13. The CDR3 DNA reads as TGTGCCAGTCGGGGACAGAGGACAAAGAAGAACACCGGGGAGCTGTTTTTT. Amino acid sequence: CASRGQRTKKNTGELFF. Together with reference TRBV19 and TRBJ2-2, the CDR3 gives the full variable domain: DGGITQSPKYLFRKEGQNVTLSCEQNLNHDAMYWYRQDPGQGLRLIYYSQIVNDFQKGDIAEGYSVSREKKESFPLTVTSAQKNPTAFYLCASRGQRTKKNTGELFFGEGSRLTVL.

The chain couples TRBV30 to TRBJ2-1; D call uncertain. From germline, CDR1 is GTSNPN and CDR2 SVGIG (reference sequence). The CDR3 loop spans 13 amino acids. V was cut by 3 bases and J by 5 bases, with 11 bases left in between. This CDR3 is CAWSALLNNEQFF. In DNA form, the CDR3 reads TGTGCCTGGAGCGCCTTACTAAACAATGAGCAGTTCTTC. Full variable domain (remainder filled in from reference TRBV30 and TRBJ2-1): SQTIHQWPATLVQPVGSPLSLECTVEGTSNPNLYWYRQAAGRGLQLLFYSVGIGQISSEVPQNLSASRPQDRQFILSSKKLLLSDSGFYLCAWSALLNNEQFFGPGTRLTVL.

This clone appeared once. The rearrangement uses TRBV7-2 and TRBJ1-2; 7 nucleotides line up with TRBD1. There are 15 residues in the CDR3. With V trimmed by 5 bases and J by 2 bases, 8 bases remained unmatched. Germline assignment: CDR1 SGHTA and CDR2 FQGNSA. This CDR3 reads CASSPGQVTNYGYTF. The CDR3 DNA reads as TGTGCCAGCAGCCCCGGACAGGTGACGAACTATGGCTACACCTTC.

The chain is built from TRBV9 and TRBJ2-3; D unclear. Germline V CDR1 and CDR2: SGDLS, YYNGEE. V shed 0 bases and J shed 1 base, with 15 bases lying between them. The CDR3 consists of 17 residues. The DNA for the CDR3 is TGTGCCAGCAGCGTAGGTTCGCGGAGTAGGCGCACAGATACGCAGTATTTT. Amino acids: CASSVGSRSRRTDTQYF.

This clone has just one count. The rearrangement uses TRBV11-1 and TRBJ2-1; D possibly corresponds to TRBD2 (6 bases). Germline loops: CDR1 SGHAT, CDR2 FQDESV (reference sequence). This CDR3 is 16 amino acids long. The V end was cut by 2 bases, the J end by 0 bases, with 11 bases between. This CDR3 reads CASSLRLVSSYNEQFF. DNA for the CDR3: TGTGCCAGCAGCTTAAGACTAGTGAGCTCCTACAATGAGCAGTTCTTC.

The J gene is TRBJ2-1, the V gene TRBV7-3; D might be TRBD1 (6 bases). CDR3 length: 15 amino acids. The germline V gene encodes CDR1 SGHTA and CDR2 FQGTGA. V lost 8 bases to trimming and J lost 0 bases, with 14 bases between them. CDR3 amino acids: CASGPLGGSYNEQFF. The CDR3 coding sequence is TGTGCCAGCGGACCGTTAGGGGGCTCCTACAATGAGCAGTTCTTC.

This clone was counted between two and nine times. The genes are TRBV7-2 and TRBJ1-1, with D unresolved. Germline assignment: CDR1 SGHTA and CDR2 FQGNSA. V lost 2 bases and J 1 base, leaving 5 bases between the germline ends. The CDR3 is 13 residues long. DNA of the CDR3: TGTGCCAGCAGCTTACAACAGAACACTGAAGCTTTCTTT. It is translated as CASSLQQNTEAFF.

This sequence joins TRBV27 and TRBJ2-3; 16 bases match TRBD2. This CDR3 has 18 amino acids. The trim removed 6 bases at V and 3 bases at J, leaving 9 bases unmatched. Germline V gene lookup returns CDR1 MNHEY and CDR2 SMNVEV (reference sequence). The CDR3 protein is CASRQGLAGGPGTDTQYF. CDR3 DNA: TGTGCCAGCAGGCAGGGACTAGCGGGAGGGCCAGGAACAGATACGCAGTATTTT.

This sequence joins TRBV3-1 (or the pseudogene TRBV3-2) and TRBJ2-7, with 14 bases aligning to TRBD2. V was pared by 1 base and J by 4 bases, with 3 bases of the junction left unmatched. Germline V CDR1 and CDR2: LGHDT, YNNKEL (reference sequence). CDR3 size: 16 residues. The CDR3 bases are TGTGCCAGCAGCCAAGGGGGACTAGCGGGAGTATACGAGCAGTACTTC. Translated: CASSQGGLAGVYEQYF.